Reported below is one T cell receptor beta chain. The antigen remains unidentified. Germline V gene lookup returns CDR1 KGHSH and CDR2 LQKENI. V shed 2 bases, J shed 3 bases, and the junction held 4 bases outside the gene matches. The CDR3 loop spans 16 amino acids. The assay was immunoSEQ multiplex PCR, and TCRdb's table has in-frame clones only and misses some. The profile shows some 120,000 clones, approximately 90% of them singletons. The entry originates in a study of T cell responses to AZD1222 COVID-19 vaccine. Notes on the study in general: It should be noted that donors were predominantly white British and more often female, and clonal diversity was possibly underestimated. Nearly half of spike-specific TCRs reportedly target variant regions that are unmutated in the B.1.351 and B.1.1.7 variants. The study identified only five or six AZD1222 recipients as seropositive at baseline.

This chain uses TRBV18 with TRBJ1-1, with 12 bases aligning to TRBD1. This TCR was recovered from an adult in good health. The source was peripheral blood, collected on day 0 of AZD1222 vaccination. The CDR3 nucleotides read TGTGCCAGCTCACCAGTTGGGACAGGGGGCCACACTGAAGCTTTCTTT. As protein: CASSPVGTGGHTEAFF.